The rows below give T cell receptor beta chains drawn from one sample of a study of cytomegalovirus exposure and HLA in healthy donors. Profiled with immunoSEQ multiplex PCR; TCRdb holds only in-frame clones, not every one. The sample contains about 120,000 clones, approximately 90% of which appear only once. The sequencing sample was made of PBMCs. These receptors came from a woman aged 18-30 years in good health and CMV-seronegative. The CDR3 runs from the conserved cysteine through the conserved F or W. D genes are given only for firm matches. The size of a clone is reported for some rows only, either as once, few or many, or as a class for expanded clones.

J,D,V,length,size,DNA,CDR3
TRBJ2-2,.,TRBV9,16,.,TGTGCCAGCAGCCCCCAGGGACACGTCAACACCGGGGAGCTGTTTTTT,CASSPQGHVNTGELFF
TRBJ1-1,.,TRBV28,14,.,TGTGCCAGCAGTTTAACCTCAGGGAACACTGAAGCTTTCTTT,CASSLTSGNTEAFF
TRBJ2-7,TRBD1,TRBV6-6,14,.,TGTGCCAGCAGGAAAGGACAGGGCTCCTACGAGCAGTACTTC,CASRKGQGSYEQYF
TRBJ2-7,.,TRBV7-2,15,.,TGTGCCAGCAGCTTAGGGTTGCGGCAGCCTTCCGAGCAGTACTTC,CASSLGLRQPSEQYF
TRBJ2-4,.,TRBV29-1,14,.,TGCAGCGGACGACGGGGGGCTCCCAAAAACATTCAGTACTTC,CSGRRGAPKNIQYF
TRBJ1-2,TRBD1,TRBV28,14,.,TGTGCCAGCAGTACAGGGGATTTAGCCTATGGCTACACCTTC,CASSTGDLAYGYTF
TRBJ2-1,TRBD2,TRBV19,18,.,TGTGCCAGTACCACCGGGACTAGCGGATTACGGGCCTACAATGAGCAGTTCTTC,CASTTGTSGLRAYNEQFF
TRBJ2-5,.,TRBV5-4,13,.,TGTGCCAGCAGCTTGGACGAGGGAGAGACCCAGTACTTC,CASSLDEGETQYF
TRBJ2-6,TRBD1,TRBV5-6,15,.,TGTGCCAGCGCATACAGGGGTACCGGGGCCAACGTCCTGACTTTC,CASAYRGTGANVLTF
TRBJ2-5,.,TRBV19,17,.,TGTGCCAGTAGTACCGCGGGACCAAAGCCTAGACTTGAGACCCAGTACTTC,CASSTAGPKPRLETQYF
TRBJ1-2,TRBD1,TRBV6-1,14,.,TGTGCCAGCACCCCAGGACAGGGAGGCTATGGCTACACCTTC,CASTPGQGGYGYTF
TRBJ2-1,TRBD2,TRBV28,16,.,TGTGCCAGCAGTCGCGCCTCTAGCGGGAGCCACAATGAGCAGTTCTTC,CASSRASSGSHNEQFF
TRBJ2-3,.,TRBV5-4,14,.,TGTGCCAGCAGCTTGGGCGCCCGCACAGATACGCAGTATTTT,CASSLGARTDTQYF
TRBJ1-1,.,TRBV6-5,14,.,TGTGCCAGCCAACTCTCAATAAACTCTGGTTTGTCTTTCTTT,CASQLSINSGLSFF
TRBJ2-5,TRBD2,TRBV27,15,.,TGTGCCAGCAGTTTAGGGACTAGCGGGAGGGAGACCCAGTACTTC,CASSLGTSGRETQYF
TRBJ1-2,.,TRBV5-4,17,.,TGTGCCAGCAGCTTGGCCCCCCGGGGTAATTCTAACTATGGCTACACCTTC,CASSLAPRGNSNYGYTF
TRBJ2-3,TRBD2,TRBV27,16,.,TGTGCCAGCAGATTCCAGACTAGCGGGAGCACAGATACGCAGTATTTT,CASRFQTSGSTDTQYF
TRBJ2-7,TRBD1,TRBV9,15,.,TGTGCCAGCAGCGTAGGAGGGACAGGGACGTACGAGCAGTACTTC,CASSVGGTGTYEQYF
TRBJ2-7,TRBD2,TRBV7-2,18,.,TGTGCCAGCAGCCGTAAAATTCTTACTAGCGTAACGCCCTACGAGCAGTACTTC,CASSRKILTSVTPYEQYF
TRBJ2-7,TRBD1,TRBV11-3,12,.,TGTGCCAGCAGCCCCCGGGACAGGGGATTGTACTTC,CASSPRDRGLYF
TRBJ2-1,TRBD2,TRBV19,16,.,TGTGCCAGTAAATCCGGGACTAGCGGGAGTTTACGTGAGCAGTTCTTC,CASKSGTSGSLREQFF
TRBJ1-1,.,TRBV11-2,14,.,TGTGCCAGCAGCTTGTCCGGGATGAACACTGAAGCTTTCTTT,CASSLSGMNTEAFF
TRBJ1-1,.,TRBV2,14,.,TGTGCCAGCAGAGGCCACCAGGGTAGCACTGAAGCTTTCTTT,CASRGHQGSTEAFF
TRBJ2-1,TRBD1,TRBV5-1,14,.,TGCGCCAGCAGCACAGGGGGTTCCTACAATGAGCAGTTCTTC,CASSTGGSYNEQFF
TRBJ2-5,.,TRBV4-3,17,.,TGCGCCAGCAGCCAAGATCCTCCAGGGGAGAAGGGGCAGACCCAGTACTTC,CASSQDPPGEKGQTQYF
TRBJ2-1,TRBD2,TRBV9,18,.,TGTGCCAGCAGCGCCGCGAGGACTAGCGGATTACTTAGCAATGAGCAGTTCTTC,CASSAARTSGLLSNEQFF
TRBJ1-5,.,TRBV19,15,.,TGTGCCACCGCCACAGAGTTCTATAGCAATCAGCCCCAGCATTTT,CATATEFYSNQPQHF
TRBJ1-6,.,TRBV30,13,.,TGTGCCTGGAGGGGCAGTTATAATTCACCCCTCCACTTT,CAWRGSYNSPLHF
TRBJ2-1,TRBD2,TRBV14,16,once,TGTGCCAGCAGCCGAATTAGCGGGGGCCTTAACAATGAGCAGTTCTTC,CASSRISGGLNNEQFF
TRBJ1-6,.,TRBV28,16,.,TGTGCCAGCACTCGTACAGTTCACAGGGAGAATTCACCCCTCCACTTT,CASTRTVHRENSPLHF
TRBJ2-1,TRBD2,TRBV5-1,15,.,TGCGCCAGCAGCCCCGGGACTAGCGGGAGTAATGAGCAGTTCTTC,CASSPGTSGSNEQFF